This TCR beta chain was sequenced in a study of STAT5B mutations in CD4+ large granular lymphocyte leukemia. V lost 5 bases, J lost 1 base, and 8 bases stayed unmatched. The CDR3 is 16 residues long. The V gene's germline CDR1 is SNHLY and CDR2 FYNNEI. This clone was found a few times. Profiled with immunoSEQ multiplex PCR; TCRdb holds only in-frame clones, not every one. The sample lists about 38,000 clones, under 85% occurring once. This clonotype was sampled from a human donor in good health. Source material: CD4+ T cells from blood buffy coats. This chain joins TRBV2 and TRBJ1-5, with 7 bases aligning to TRBD1. As DNA, the CDR3 is TGTGCCAGCAGTTCCAGGGGGGTGGAGAGCAATCAGCCCCAGCATTTT. Its protein is CASSSRGVESNQPQHF.